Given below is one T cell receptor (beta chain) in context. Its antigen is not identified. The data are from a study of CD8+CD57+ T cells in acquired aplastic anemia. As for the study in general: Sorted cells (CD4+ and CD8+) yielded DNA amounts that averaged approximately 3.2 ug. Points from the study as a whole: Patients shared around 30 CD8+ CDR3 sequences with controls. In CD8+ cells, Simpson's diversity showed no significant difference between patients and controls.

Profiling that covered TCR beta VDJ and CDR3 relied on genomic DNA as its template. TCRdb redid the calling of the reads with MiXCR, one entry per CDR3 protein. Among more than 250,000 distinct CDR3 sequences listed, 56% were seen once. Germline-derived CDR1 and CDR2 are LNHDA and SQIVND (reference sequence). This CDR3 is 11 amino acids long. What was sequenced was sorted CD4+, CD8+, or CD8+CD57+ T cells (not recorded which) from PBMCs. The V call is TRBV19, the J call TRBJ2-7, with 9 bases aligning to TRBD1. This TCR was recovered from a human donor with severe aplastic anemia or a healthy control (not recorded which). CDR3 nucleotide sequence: TGTGCTAGGGACAGGGCCTACGAGCAGTACTTC. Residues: CARDRAYEQYF.